These 10 T cell receptor beta chains were all obtained from the same sample, sequenced in a study of tumor-infiltrating lymphocytes in primary liver carcinoma. Both blood RNA, taken from unsorted whole blood, and germline DNA were extracted. Reverse transcription of approximately 520 ng total RNA with a constant-region primer produced TCR beta cDNA. The TCR beta library was amplified through three nested multiplex PCR rounds in a modified ARM-PCR procedure. TRBV1-TRBV30 forward primers and a C-beta reverse primer were used in the first two PCR rounds, which each ran for approximately 10 cycles. MiXCR, applied by TCRdb to the multiplex PCR reads, yields one record per CDR3 protein. Among approximately 340,000 distinct CDR3 sequences listed, roughly two thirds were seen once. The sequenced material came from peripheral blood. The receptors come from a man in his forties with primary liver carcinoma and hepatitis B virus infection.

The J gene is TRBJ2-5, the V gene TRBV5-4; D is uncertain. Germline values: CDR1 SGHNT, CDR2 YYREEE (reference sequence). The CDR3 spans 14 residues. Trimming removed 4 bases from V and 0 bases from J, with 10 bases in between. The CDR3 nucleotides are TGTGCCAGCAGCCGTGTAGGAGACCAAGAGACCCAGTACTTC. It specifies CASSRVGDQETQYF.

V gene TRBV7-8 combines with J gene TRBJ2-3, with 7 bases identical to TRBD1. CDR3 length: 15 amino acids. Germline loops: CDR1 SGHVS, CDR2 FQNEAQ. Losses at the gene ends were 5 bases for V and 0 bases for J; bases not matched to a gene: 5. The CDR3 DNA sequence: TGTGCCAGCAGCCAATCGGGACAGAGCACAGATACGCAGTATTTT. Amino acid sequence: CASSQSGQSTDTQYF.

This clonotype was picked up a small number of times. The genes are TRBV5-6 and TRBJ1-1; 10 bases agree with TRBD1. CDR3 length equals 16 residues. Germline loops: CDR1 SGHDT, CDR2 YYEEEE. The V gene end was trimmed by 4 bases and the J gene end by 5 bases; junction bases not matched to a gene: 11. CDR3 region: CASSLKAGTGVTEAFF. The CDR3 DNA sequence: TGTGCCAGCAGCCTGAAGGCCGGGACAGGGGTTACTGAAGCTTTCTTT.

Comments on this clonotype: A much larger clone sits a single nucleotide away, making a read error possible. The chain is built from TRBV6-1 and TRBJ2-3; D not resolved. The CDR3 runs 16 residues. The germline V gene has CDR1 MNHNS and CDR2 SASEGT. The CDR3 DNA sequence: TGTGCCAGCAGTGAAGCATTACGAGAAAGCACAGATACGCAGTGTTTT. Translated: CASSEALRESTDTQCF.

Concerning this clonotype: One end of the junction is discordant with germline, which a read error may explain. The V gene is TRBV11-2, the J gene TRBJ2-7; tentatively, D is TRBD2 (6 bases). CDR1 and CDR2 (germline): SGHAT, FQNNGV. The CDR3 is 16 residues long. DNA of the CDR3: TGTGCCAGCAGCTTAGATCTTCGCGGGGTTGGTTACGAGCAATACTTC. It specifies CASSLDLRGVGYEQYF.

CDR3 in DNA: TGTGCCAGCGTAGGGTCCGGGACAGGGGACACTGAAGCTTTCTTT. Amino acid sequence: CASVGSGTGDTEAFF. This chain joins TRBV28 and TRBJ1-1; 10 positions match TRBD1. The germline gives CDR1 MDHEN, CDR2 SYDVKM. This CDR3 region has 15 residues. The V gene end was trimmed by 8 bases and the J gene end by 3 bases; junction bases not matched to a gene: 9.

About this clonotype itself: Germline is not matched at one junction end, which may reflect a read error. This chain joins TRBV4-2 and TRBJ2-3; D is ambiguous. CDR1 LGHNA and CDR2 YNFKEQ come from the germline V gene. This CDR3 region has 16 residues. CDR3 bases: TGTGCCAGCAGCCCCTTGGGTTCCCAATCCACAAATACGCAGTATTTT. It specifies CASSPLGSQSTNTQYF.

The chain couples TRBV12-3 or TRBV12-4 to TRBJ2-7; weak D call: TRBD1 (5 bases). Trimming cost V 2 bases and J 4 bases, with 12 bases left between them. CDR3 length: 14 residues. This chain's CDR3 is CASSLHDSSYEQYF. In DNA form, the CDR3 reads TGTGCCAGCAGTTTACATGACAGCTCATACGAGCAGTACTTC.

Of note for this clonotype: Likely a read error: the CDR3 ends without its conserved phenylalanine or tryptophan. The chain combines TRBV11-3 with TRBJ2-1; 9 bases fit TRBD2. CDR3 length equals 14 residues. CDR1 is SGHNT, CDR2 YENEEA, per germline. The CDR3 DNA reads TGCGCCAGCAGCATTAATAGCGGGAGTAGGGAGCAGTTCTTA. Its translation: CASSINSGSREQFL.

This clonotype was observed a few times. A junction end diverges from the germline sequence, so it may reflect a read error. This chain uses TRBV11-2 with TRBJ2-7; D may match TRBD1 or TRBD2 (6 bases each). The CDR3 consists of 14 residues. Germline V gene data show CDR1 as SGHAT and CDR2 as FQNNGV. The CDR3 bases are TGCGCCAACAGCTTAGATAGGGCGGGACAAGAGCAGTACTTC. The encoded protein is CANSLDRAGQEQYF.